This passage covers 30 T cell receptor beta chains from one sample sequenced in a study of beta chain features in type 1 diabetes. Points from the study as a whole: All four CD4+ subsets of Type 1 diabetes patients contained TCRB CDR3s that were moderately but significantly shorter.

These TCRs are of unknown antigen specificity. Expressed TCRB transcripts got sequenced, as all isolated RNA was reverse transcribed. Data came from immunoSEQ multiplex PCR; TCRdb stores just in-frame clones and leaves some out. The sample lists hundreds of thousands of clones; around an eighth were seen once. The sequencing sample was made of naive CD4+ T cells from blood. The source of these receptors is a man aged 18 to 35 with type 1 diabetes.

The table lists this clone with a few counts. This sequence joins TRBV5-1 and TRBJ1-4; D might be TRBD1 (5 bases). There are 15 residues in the CDR3. Germline assignment: CDR1 SGHRS and CDR2 YFSETQ. The V end lost 5 bases, the J end lost 7 bases, and 18 bases lay between the germline ends. CDR3 amino acids: CASRAGTEFREKLFF. The DNA of the CDR3 is TGCGCCAGCAGAGCAGGGACGGAGTTTCGTGAAAAACTGTTTTTT.

As regards this clone: This specimen includes other DNA sequences encoding the same CDR3. The V call is TRBV30, the J call TRBJ2-3; D not resolved. Trimming pared 2 bases from V and 4 bases from J, leaving 4 bases between. CDR3 size: 11 residues. The germline V gene encodes CDR1 GTSNPN and CDR2 SVGIG (reference sequence). CDR3: CAWSSADTQYF. The CDR3 bases are TGTGCCTGGAGTAGCGCAGATACGCAGTATTTT.

The chain recombines TRBV5-4 with TRBJ1-4, with D tentatively TRBD1 (6 bases). The V gene's germline CDR1 is SGHNT and CDR2 YYREEE (reference sequence). The CDR3 runs to 16 residues. Trimming stripped 4 bases from V and 7 bases from J, with 20 bases between. CDR3 amino acids: CASSPRVGGQGEKLFF. As DNA, the CDR3 is TGTGCCAGCAGCCCCCGGGTGGGGGGGCAGGGTGAAAAACTGTTTTTT.

With regard to this clone: A much bigger clone sits one base away, suggesting this may be a read error. The chain has TRBV6-5 and TRBJ2-5; D remains ambiguous. The V gene lost 5 bases and the J gene lost 4 bases, with 2 bases spanning the gap. Looked up from germline, CDR1 is MNHEY and CDR2 is SVGAGI. The CDR3 loop spans 10 amino acids. CDR3 in DNA: TGTGCCAGCAGTGGAGAGACCCAGTACTTC. Its protein is CASSGETQYF.

A few counts support this clone. The chain's CDR3 is CASSPQGGETQYF. CDR3 bases: TGTGCCAGCAGTCCCCAGGGAGGGGAGACCCAGTACTTC. The chain links TRBV27 to TRBJ2-5, with 7 bases that match TRBD2. The CDR3 is 13 amino acids. V shed 5 bases, J shed 5 bases, and the junction held 5 bases outside the gene matches. Germline V gene data show CDR1 as MNHEY and CDR2 as SMNVEV (reference sequence).

The J gene is TRBJ2-7, the V gene TRBV5-6; D gene unclear. Germline CDR1 and CDR2: SGHDT and YYEEEE. Trimming shortened V by 5 bases and J by 4 bases, and 16 bases separated the two germline ends. The CDR3 totals 14 residues. CDR3 in DNA: TGTGCCAGCAGTGAGTATGGGTACGGTTACGAGCAGTACTTC. Encoded protein: CASSEYGYGYEQYF.

The CDR3 DNA reads as TGTGCCAGCAGTCTGGGGGTTATTCAGCCCCAGCATTTT. Its protein product is CASSLGVIQPQHF. V and J are TRBV27 and TRBJ1-5; TRBD1 is a possible D gene (5 bases). Germline CDR1 MNHEY, CDR2 SMNVEV (reference sequence). V lost 5 bases and J 6 bases, leaving 11 bases between the germline ends. This CDR3 region has 13 residues.

This chain joins TRBV4-1 and TRBJ2-1, with 7 bases lining up with TRBD2. The V and J ends lost 0 bases and 0 bases, in that order; junction bases with no gene match: 5. Germline V CDR1 and CDR2: MGHRA, YSYEKL. The CDR3 has 17 amino acids. DNA for the CDR3: TGCGCCAGCAGCCAAGATCCTGGCGGGAGCTCCTACAATGAGCAGTTCTTC. This gives the protein CASSQDPGGSSYNEQFF.

DNA for the CDR3: TGTGCCAGTAGTCCGCGGACAGGGGCGAGCTCTGGGGCCAACGTCCTGACTTTC. Its protein is CASSPRTGASSGANVLTF. The rearrangement joins TRBV19 to TRBJ2-6, with 9 bases matching TRBD1. The CDR3 contains 18 residues. V trimming: 5 bases; J trimming: 0 bases; junction bases outside the gene matches: 8. CDR1 and CDR2 from the germline V gene are LNHDA and SQIVND (reference sequence).

The chain carries TRBV28 and TRBJ1-2; D is unresolved. This CDR3 contains 13 residues. CDR1 is MDHEN and CDR2 is SYDVKM in the germline V gene. V lost 6 bases and J lost 4, with 12 bases in between. For the CDR3, the DNA is TGTGCCAGCAGCCGCTACAGCAGCTATGGCTACACCTTC. It yields the protein CASSRYSSYGYTF.

This chain connects TRBV7-6 to TRBJ1-1; D possibly corresponds to TRBD1 (5 bases). This CDR3 has 16 residues. Trimming shortened V by 2 bases and J by 1 base, and 14 bases separated the two germline ends. Looked up from germline, CDR1 is SGHVS and CDR2 is FNYEAQ. As DNA, the CDR3 is TGTGCCAGCAGCTTAACGGTTTCCGGACAGAACACTGAAGCTTTCTTT. Translated, it gives CASSLTVSGQNTEAFF.

CDR3 residues: CAWSVGGGLPTDTQYF. In DNA, the CDR3 is TGTGCCTGGAGTGTGGGCGGGGGGCTCCCCACAGATACGCAGTATTTT. This rearrangement joins TRBV30 to TRBJ2-3, with 8 positions matching TRBD2. The CDR3 runs 16 residues. Trimming cost V 0 bases and J 2 bases; bases outside gene matches: 7. CDR1 and CDR2 (germline): GTSNPN, SVGIG (reference sequence). Using reference TRBV30 and TRBJ2-3 for the parts outside the CDR3, the full variable domain is SQTIHQWPATLVQPVGSPLSLECTVEGTSNPNLYWYRQAAGRGLQLLFYSVGIGQISSEVPQNLSASRPQDRQFILSSKKLLLSDSGFYLCAWSVGGGLPTDTQYFGPGTRLTVL.

The CDR3 DNA sequence: TGTGCCAGCAGTGGTGGGACAGGGGGCGTAGTCAATGAGCAGTTCTTC. Translating gives CASSGGTGGVVNEQFF. The V gene is TRBV2, the J gene TRBJ2-1; 12 bases line up with TRBD1. CDR3 length: 16 amino acids. Unmatched junction bases numbered 7, after V lost 4 bases and J lost 6 bases. CDR1 is SNHLY and CDR2 is FYNNEI in the germline V gene.

The chain combines TRBV27 with TRBJ1-1; the D is unclear. The germline gives CDR1 MNHEY, CDR2 SMNVEV (reference sequence). This CDR3 has 13 residues. V was shortened by 2 bases and J by 11 bases, with 15 bases between the two germline ends. The CDR3 nucleotides read TGTGCCAGCAGTTTAACCAGGAGTCGGCTGGCTTTCTTT. Protein: CASSLTRSRLAFF.

This clone appeared a few times. This rearrangement joins TRBV7-2 to TRBJ1-6, with 9 bases matching TRBD1. The CDR3 spans 15 residues. V lost 5 bases and J lost 7; bases outside the gene matches: 6. Germline assignment: CDR1 SGHTA and CDR2 FQGNSA. This chain's CDR3 is CASSLRDRENSPLHF. In nucleotides, the CDR3 is TGTGCCAGCAGCCTCCGGGACAGGGAGAATTCACCCCTCCACTTT. Full variable domain (outside the CDR3, taken from reference TRBV7-2 and TRBJ1-6): GAGVSQSPSNKVTEKGKDVELRCDPISGHTALYWYRQSLGQGLEFLIYFQGNSAPDKSGLPSDRFSAERTGGSVSTLTIQRTQQEDSAVYLCASSLRDRENSPLHFGNGTRLTVT.

The sample holds a few counts of this clone. The chain combines TRBV19 with TRBJ2-7; D not certain. The germline gives CDR1 LNHDA, CDR2 SQIVND (reference sequence). V dropped 3 bases and J dropped 0 bases, with 9 bases sitting between them. This CDR3 comprises 14 residues. In DNA, the CDR3 is TGTGCCAGTAGTATTGACTGGACCTCCTACGAGCAGTACTTC. Translating it yields CASSIDWTSYEQYF.

This chain joins TRBV30 and TRBJ2-1; no definite D call. Germline V gene data show CDR1 as GTSNPN and CDR2 as SVGIG (reference sequence). V lost 4 bases and J 3 bases, leaving 10 bases between the germline ends. The CDR3 length is 13 residues. CDR3 sequence reads: CAWKPLVYNEQFF. DNA of the CDR3: TGTGCCTGGAAACCCCTAGTCTACAATGAGCAGTTCTTC.

This clone turned up a few times. The chain carries TRBV27 and TRBJ1-6; possibly TRBD1 for D (6 bases). Germline CDR1 is MNHEY and CDR2 is SMNVEV (reference sequence). The CDR3 has 15 amino acids. Trimming pared 4 bases from V and 8 bases from J, leaving 15 bases between. This CDR3 reads CASSSPGHRDSPLHF. CDR3 sequence (DNA): TGTGCCAGCAGTTCTCCGGGACATCGGGATTCACCCCTCCACTTT.

The V and J genes are TRBV10-1 and TRBJ1-1, with D hard to call. The CDR3 spans 14 residues. CDR1 and CDR2 (germline): WNHNN, SYGVQD (reference sequence). Trimming stripped 0 bases from V and 3 bases from J, with 8 bases between. Here the CDR3 reads CASSESDAYTEAFF. The CDR3 nucleotides are TGCGCCAGCAGTGAGTCAGATGCCTACACTGAAGCTTTCTTT.

The table lists this clone with a few counts. This sequence joins TRBV5-1 and TRBJ2-5; D might be TRBD2 (5 bases). The V end was cut by 5 bases, the J end by 5 bases, with 13 bases between. Germline CDR1 and CDR2: SGHRS and YFSETQ. The CDR3 is 13 residues long. The CDR3 nucleotides are TGCGCCAGCAGGAGGGAAGAAAGGGAGACCCAGTACTTC. This encodes CASRREERETQYF. Full variable domain (rest looked up from reference TRBV5-1 and TRBJ2-5): KAGVTQTPRYLIKTRGQQVTLSCSPISGHRSVSWYQQTPGQGLQFLFEYFSETQRNKGNFPGRFSGRQFSNSRSEMNVSTLELGDSALYLCASRREERETQYFGPGTRLLVL.

This clone was detected only a few times. The sample carries other DNA sequences with the same CDR3. The rearrangement uses TRBV7-2 and TRBJ2-2; D might be TRBD1 (6 bases). Trimming stripped 5 bases from V and 5 bases from J, with 9 bases between. Germline CDR1 SGHTA, CDR2 FQGNSA. The CDR3 is 13 amino acids. The CDR3 nucleotides read TGTGCCAGCAGCCTACAGGGTACCGGGGAGCTGTTTTTT. Encoded protein: CASSLQGTGELFF.

Remarks on this clone: The same CDR3 arises from other DNA sequences in this sample as well. The chain combines TRBV2 with TRBJ1-2; D unresolved. CDR1 is SNHLY, CDR2 FYNNEI, per germline. The CDR3 loop spans 11 amino acids. V was pared by 5 bases and J by 7 bases, with 8 bases between. CDR3 bases: TGTGCCAGCAGTCCAGATTCTGGCTACACCTTC. It encodes CASSPDSGYTF. The complete variable domain, with remaining parts taken from reference TRBV2 and TRBJ1-2, reads EPEVTQTPSHQVTQMGQEVILRCVPISNHLYFYWYRQILGQKVEFLVSFYNNEISEKSEIFDDQFSVERPDGSNFTLKIRSTKLEDSAMYFCASSPDSGYTFGSGTRLTVV.

V is TRBV5-1 and J is TRBJ1-2; 8 nucleotides align to TRBD1. Losses at the gene ends were 0 bases for V and 3 bases for J; bases not matched to a gene: 7. CDR1 and CDR2 from the germline V gene are SGHRS and YFSETQ. The CDR3 is made up of 16 amino acids. For the CDR3, the DNA is TGCGCCAGCAGCTTGGTCCAGGGGGCTGTCTACTATGGCTACACCTTC. This encodes CASSLVQGAVYYGYTF.

The CDR3 loop is CAIRPGDSNQPQHF. The CDR3 nucleotides read TGTGCCATCAGGCCGGGGGATAGCAATCAGCCCCAGCATTTT. The chain couples TRBV10-3 to TRBJ1-5; a possible D gene is TRBD1 (5 bases). The CDR3 runs to 14 residues. V dropped 6 bases and J dropped 0 bases, with 9 bases sitting between them. The germline gives CDR1 ENHRY, CDR2 SYGVKD.

In this sample, this clone turned up a few times. This chain links TRBV28 with TRBJ1-4, with no clear D. V lost 8 bases, J lost 0 bases, and 10 bases lay in between. Germline CDR1 reads MDHEN; CDR2 reads SYDVKM. CDR3 length: 14 amino acids. CDR3 sequence reads: CASLNPSTNEKLFF. The CDR3 DNA reads as TGTGCCAGCCTGAACCCTTCAACTAATGAAAAACTGTTTTTT.

In its sample, this clone was seen a few times. The chain combines TRBV7-9 with TRBJ2-3; no clear D. The V end was cut by 4 bases, the J end by 4 bases, with 15 bases between. The CDR3 sequence is 15 residues long. The germline V gene has CDR1 SEHNR and CDR2 FQNEAQ (reference sequence). Here the CDR3 reads CASSYVARAADTQYF. The DNA of the CDR3 is TGTGCCAGCAGCTACGTCGCGCGTGCGGCAGATACGCAGTATTTT.

The sample holds a few counts of this clone. This sequence joins TRBV4-1 and TRBJ1-4, with 7 bases lining up with TRBD1. The CDR3 extends over 17 amino acids. The germline V gene has CDR1 MGHRA and CDR2 YSYEKL. The trim removed 3 bases at V and 3 bases at J, leaving 10 bases unmatched. CDR3 bases: TGCGCCAGCAGCCACGACAGGGCCGGGAACTCTAATGAAAAACTGTTTTTT. Protein sequence: CASSHDRAGNSNEKLFF.

V and J are TRBV2 and TRBJ2-2; the D gene could be TRBD1 or TRBD2 (6 bases each). V lost 5 bases and J lost 3, with 13 bases in between. Per the germline V gene, CDR1 is SNHLY and CDR2 is FYNNEI. This CDR3 comprises 15 residues. CDR3 residues: CASSLGGGYTGELFF. CDR3 nucleotide sequence: TGTGCCAGCAGTTTGGGGGGCGGATACACCGGGGAGCTGTTTTTT.

This clone was detected a few times. V gene TRBV29-1 combines with J gene TRBJ2-3, with TRBD1 matching over 8 bases. This CDR3 is built from 13 residues. The germline CDR1 and CDR2 sequences are SQVTM and ANQGSEA. The V and J ends lost 7 bases and 4 bases, in that order; junction bases with no gene match: 7. The CDR3 loop is CSADRGQSDTQYF. The CDR3 region has the DNA TGCAGCGCTGACAGGGGTCAGTCAGATACGCAGTATTTT.

V and J are TRBV30 and TRBJ1-4, with D tentatively TRBD1 (5 bases). The CDR3 spans 14 residues. V was cut by 8 bases and J by 8 bases, with 21 bases left in between. CDR1 and CDR2 from the germline V gene are GTSNPN and SVGIG (reference sequence). This chain's CDR3 is CAGHITGFYEKLFF. The CDR3, as DNA: TGTGCCGGACATATAACAGGTTTCTACGAAAAACTGTTTTTT. The complete variable domain, with remaining parts taken from reference TRBV30 and TRBJ1-4, reads SQTIHQWPATLVQPVGSPLSLECTVEGTSNPNLYWYRQAAGRGLQLLFYSVGIGQISSEVPQNLSASRPQDRQFILSSKKLLLSDSGFYLCAGHITGFYEKLFFGSGTQLSVL.